The 29 T cell receptor beta chains given below trace back to one sample, sequenced in a study of blood T cell repertoires in COVID-19. Method: immunoSEQ multiplex PCR; TCRdb's copy keeps in-frame clones and lacks some. The sample records 23,000 or so clones, roughly 84% being singletons. The sequencing input was peripheral blood. The receptors stem from a man between 45 and 60 years old with active COVID-19.

The J gene is TRBJ1-5, the V gene TRBV27, with a possible D match to TRBD1 (6 bases). CDR1 MNHEY and CDR2 SMNVEV come from the germline V gene (reference sequence). The V end was cut by 1 base, the J end by 7 bases, with 11 bases between. There are 14 residues in the CDR3. This chain's CDR3 is CASSLWGQVQPQHF. CDR3 coding DNA: TGTGCCAGCAGTTTATGGGGGCAGGTCCAGCCCCAGCATTTT.

The table lists this clone with a few counts. The chain employs TRBV27 and TRBJ1-6; 7 positions agree with TRBD1. J lost 6 bases, V lost 5 bases, and 10 bases had no gene match. Germline V gene sequence: CDR1 MNHEY, CDR2 SMNVEV (reference sequence). This CDR3 is 16 amino acids long. The CDR3 spells CASSSAQGVRNSPLHF. CDR3 sequence (DNA): TGTGCCAGCAGTAGCGCGCAGGGGGTTCGTAATTCACCCCTCCACTTT.

The rearrangement uses TRBV11-2 and TRBJ1-1; 9 bases line up with TRBD1. V was pared by 3 bases and J by 10 bases, with 6 bases of the junction left unmatched. Germline V CDR1 and CDR2: SGHAT, FQNNGV. The CDR3 runs 13 residues. The CDR3 sequence: CASSLGQGLGAFF. The CDR3 region has the DNA TGTGCCAGCAGCTTGGGACAGGGACTTGGAGCTTTCTTT.

The chain has TRBV27 and TRBJ2-3; TRBD1 might be the D (5 bases). Germline V gives CDR1 MNHEY, CDR2 SMNVEV (reference sequence). Trimming removed 3 bases from V and 7 bases from J, with 11 bases in between. This CDR3 spans 13 amino acids. In DNA form, the CDR3 reads TGTGCCAGCAGTTTCAGGGTTTCAAATACGCAGTATTTT. Its translation: CASSFRVSNTQYF.

The genes are TRBV11-3 and TRBJ2-5, with D maybe TRBD2 (6 bases). V shed 5 bases and J shed 2 bases, with 12 bases lying between them. CDR3 size: 14 residues. Germline V gives CDR1 SGHNT, CDR2 YENEEA. The CDR3 loop reads CASSRGTLQETQYF. In DNA form, the CDR3 reads TGTGCCAGCAGCCGCGGGACTTTACAAGAGACCCAGTACTTC.

This clone came up a few times. This chain links TRBV9 with TRBJ1-5, with TRBD1 matching over 8 bases. The CDR3 contains 14 residues. The V segment lost 2 bases and the J segment 7 bases; nucleotides outside the gene matches: 5. The germline V gene encodes CDR1 SGDLS and CDR2 YYNGEE. The CDR3 sequence: CASSVGQGGQPQHF. The CDR3 nucleotides read TGTGCCAGCAGCGTTGGACAGGGCGGGCAGCCCCAGCATTTT.

V gene TRBV5-5 combines with J gene TRBJ1-1, with D perhaps TRBD1 (6 bases). The ends were cut back, 0 bases at V and 4 bases at J, with 10 bases in the middle. The CDR3 has 14 residues. Germline CDR1 is SGHKS and CDR2 is YYEKEE (reference sequence). This CDR3 is CASSLVGAGTEAFF. CDR3 bases: TGTGCCAGCAGCTTGGTGGGGGCCGGCACTGAAGCTTTCTTT.

This chain joins TRBV27 and TRBJ1-1; perhaps TRBD1 as D (5 bases). CDR1 is MNHEY, CDR2 SMNVEV, per germline (reference sequence). The CDR3 extends over 15 amino acids. Trimming stripped 7 bases from V and 4 bases from J, with 19 bases between. The CDR3 nucleotides read TGTGCCAGCACCCATTCTTCAGGGTATGGCACTGAAGCTTTCTTT. It is translated as CASTHSSGYGTEAFF.

This rearrangement joins TRBV7-9 to TRBJ2-7; D is undetermined. Trimming shortened V by 2 bases and J by 7 bases, and 24 bases separated the two germline ends. The CDR3 totals 17 residues. Germline V lookup: CDR1 SEHNR, CDR2 FQNEAQ (reference sequence). CDR3 DNA: TGTGCCAGCAGCTTACCCCTCCAGTGCTCGGAGTTGGGTGAGCAGTACGTC. Protein: CASSLPLQCSELGEQYV.

This rearrangement joins TRBV11-3 to TRBJ1-2, with a tentative D call TRBD1 (5 bases). CDR1 and CDR2 from the germline V gene are SGHNT and YENEEA. There are 16 residues in the CDR3. V lost 0 bases and J lost 1, with 12 bases in between. The CDR3 DNA is TGTGCCAGCAGCTTAGAGGGGGACTACCTTAACTATGGCTACACCTTC. Translated: CASSLEGDYLNYGYTF.

The J gene is TRBJ2-1, the V gene TRBV19; 9 nucleotides agree with TRBD1. V lost 10 bases, J lost 6 bases, and 10 bases stayed unmatched. Looked up from germline, CDR1 is LNHDA and CDR2 is SQIVND (reference sequence). CDR3 length equals 14 residues. The CDR3 sequence is CATSGTGSVNEQFF. CDR3 DNA: TGTGCCACTTCCGGGACAGGGTCCGTCAATGAGCAGTTCTTC.

This chain connects TRBV19 to TRBJ1-5, with 9 bases fitting TRBD1. V was clipped by 2 bases and J by 5 bases; unmatched bases: 4. CDR3 length: 15 residues. Germline loops: CDR1 LNHDA, CDR2 SQIVND (reference sequence). Written as DNA, the CDR3 is TGTGCCAGTAGTATATGGACAGGGGACGATCAGCCCCAGCATTTT. Protein: CASSIWTGDDQPQHF. Together with reference TRBV19 and TRBJ1-5, the CDR3 gives the full variable domain: DGGITQSPKYLFRKEGQNVTLSCEQNLNHDAMYWYRQDPGQGLRLIYYSQIVNDFQKGDIAEGYSVSREKKESFPLTVTSAQKNPTAFYLCASSIWTGDDQPQHFGDGTRLSIL.

This clone was seen once. J is TRBJ2-3 and V is TRBV1; whether TRBD2, the table's D call, matches the DNA was not checked. TRBV1 is marked as a pseudogene. The CDR3 sequence is 20 residues long. The CDR3, as DNA: TGCACCAGCAGCCACCTAACGGACCAGCGGGGGGTCCCCAGCACAGATACGCAGTATTTT. Translated: CTSSHLTDQRGVPSTDTQYF.

The chain uses TRBV18 and TRBJ2-2; 11 nucleotides agree with TRBD1. The CDR3 consists of 15 residues. J gave up 7 bases and V 4 bases, and 5 bases lay outside the gene matches. CDR1 and CDR2 from the germline V gene are KGHSH and LQKENI. CDR3 amino acids: CASSLGQGAIGELFF. The CDR3 DNA reads as TGTGCCAGCTCACTCGGACAGGGGGCGATCGGGGAGCTGTTTTTT.

V and J are TRBV5-4 and TRBJ1-4; 9 nucleotides agree with TRBD1. CDR1 is SGHNT and CDR2 is YYREEE in the germline V gene (reference sequence). There are 15 residues in the CDR3. Losses at the gene ends were 4 bases for V and 5 bases for J; bases not matched to a gene: 6. The CDR3 DNA sequence: TGTGCCAGCAGCGCAACCGGGACAGGGAATGAAAAACTGTTTTTT. Its translation: CASSATGTGNEKLFF.

This clone was counted once. The V gene is TRBV24-1, the J gene TRBJ2-3; 7 bases fit TRBD1. The germline V gene encodes CDR1 KGHDR and CDR2 SFDVKD. This CDR3 region has 16 residues. Trimming cost V 6 bases and J 2 bases; bases outside gene matches: 10. CDR3 DNA sequence: TGTGCCACCAGTCCTCAGGGAAGGGGGCACACAGATACGCAGTATTTT. It is translated as CATSPQGRGHTDTQYF.

This clone appeared a single time. The chain carries TRBV7-9 and TRBJ1-5; no clear D gene. The CDR3 has 14 amino acids. CDR1 is SEHNR and CDR2 is FQNEAQ in the germline V gene (reference sequence). Trimming cost V 1 base and J 7 bases, with 11 bases left between them. This CDR3 is CASSLGGLRQPQHF. CDR3 nucleotides: TGTGCCAGCAGCTTAGGCGGCTTAAGACAGCCCCAGCATTTT.

A word on this clone: One end of the junction fails to match germline, which may point to a read error. V usage is TRBV14 and J usage is TRBJ2-1; 8 bases are a match to TRBD1. The CDR3 extends over 14 amino acids. From germline, CDR1 is SGHDN and CDR2 FVKESK. The CDR3 loop is CASSLDRGYYEQFF. DNA of the CDR3: TGTGCCAGCAGCTTAGACAGGGGCTACTATGAGCAGTTCTTC.

CDR3 nucleotides: TGTGCCAGCAGCTTGGGAGGGCATGTTTATTTT. Its translation is CASSLGGHVYF. The chain employs TRBV5-4 and TRBJ1-3; D is unresolved. V lost 0 bases to trimming and J lost 16 bases, with 11 bases between them. The CDR3 has 11 residues. Germline CDR1 is SGHNT and CDR2 is YYREEE (reference sequence).

This chain links TRBV15 with TRBJ1-2; no firm D call. Germline CDR1 and CDR2: LNHNV and YYDKDF (reference sequence). V dropped 0 bases and J dropped 4 bases, with 9 bases sitting between them. CDR3 size: 14 residues. The DNA of the CDR3 is TGTGCCACCAGCAGAGATGGTGAGCCCTATGGCTACACCTTC. Translating it yields CATSRDGEPYGYTF.

This CDR3 is CASSYSARLNGYTF. The CDR3 DNA reads as TGTGCCAGCAGTTACTCCGCCAGGCTCAATGGCTACACCTTC. The chain has TRBV6-6 and TRBJ1-2; D gene ambiguous. Trimming took 0 bases from V and 6 from J, leaving 11 bases between them. There are 14 residues in the CDR3. The germline V gene encodes CDR1 MNHNY and CDR2 SVGAGI (reference sequence).

The rearrangement links TRBV5-6 to TRBJ1-5; D gene ambiguous. CDR3 length: 15 residues. Germline lookup yields CDR1 SGHDT and CDR2 YYEEEE. V lost 0 bases and J lost 4, with 11 bases in between. CDR3 sequence: CASSLDGVGNQPQHF. CDR3 DNA: TGTGCCAGCAGCTTGGACGGGGTTGGGAATCAGCCCCAGCATTTT.

V gene TRBV6-5 combines with J gene TRBJ2-1; 9 nucleotides agree with TRBD2. Unmatched junction bases numbered 0, after V lost 2 bases and J lost 7 bases. Germline V gene sequence: CDR1 MNHEY, CDR2 SVGAGI. This CDR3 region has 13 residues. The CDR3 DNA sequence: TGTGCCAGCAGTTACACTAGCGGGAATGAGCAGTTCTTC. Protein sequence: CASSYTSGNEQFF.

V and J are TRBV11-3 and TRBJ2-2; no firm D call. Deletions cut 5 bases from V and 5 bases from J, with 6 bases between. The CDR3 is made up of 12 amino acids. Germline V lookup: CDR1 SGHNT, CDR2 YENEEA. The CDR3 region is CASSPFTGELFF. The CDR3 coding sequence is TGTGCCAGCAGCCCTTTTACCGGGGAGCTGTTTTTT.

The gene calls are TRBV20-1 and TRBJ2-2, with TRBD2 matching over 8 bases. CDR3 length equals 14 residues. Trimming removed 3 bases from V and 1 base from J; junction bases left unmatched: 1. Per the germline V gene, CDR1 is DFQATT and CDR2 is SNEGSKA (reference sequence). CDR3 DNA sequence: TGCAGTGCTAGTAGCGGGAAGAACACCGGGGAGCTGTTTTTT. Protein: CSASSGKNTGELFF.

The CDR3 DNA is TGTGCCAGCAGCTTAAGGGGGGGGCTGGAGACCCAGTACTTC. Its protein product is CASSLRGGLETQYF. This chain uses TRBV13 with TRBJ2-5, with a tentative D call TRBD2 (7 bases). V was cut by 2 bases and J by 5 bases, with 12 bases left in between. The CDR3 extends over 14 amino acids. From germline, CDR1 is PRHDT and CDR2 FYEKMQ (reference sequence).

The rearrangement joins TRBV7-9 to TRBJ1-4; D possibly corresponds to TRBD1 (6 bases). Between the trimmed V and J ends, which lost 5 bases and 2 bases, there was a span of 18 bases. Germline lookup yields CDR1 SEHNR and CDR2 FQNEAQ (reference sequence). This CDR3 has 17 amino acids. The CDR3 DNA follows: TGTGCCAGCAGCCCGGTGGGGGGGCGCAGTACTAATGAAAAACTGTTTTTT. Its translation is CASSPVGGRSTNEKLFF.

The V call is TRBV2, the J call TRBJ1-3; no definite D call. Trimming left V 3 bases short and J 0 bases short, with 12 bases between. From germline, CDR1 is SNHLY and CDR2 FYNNEI. CDR3 length equals 16 residues. CDR3 sequence reads: CASSDHPGSSGNTIYF. As DNA, the CDR3 is TGTGCCAGCAGTGATCACCCCGGGTCCTCTGGAAACACCATATATTTT.

Here the CDR3 DNA reads TGTGCCAGTAGCACGACAGGGATGGAAAAACTGTTTTTT. It encodes CASSTTGMEKLFF. The chain joins TRBV19 to TRBJ1-4, with TRBD1 matching over 7 bases. V shed 6 bases and J 8 bases; nucleotides not matched to a gene: 6. CDR3 size: 13 residues. Germline V gene sequence: CDR1 LNHDA, CDR2 SQIVND (reference sequence).